This TCR beta chain was sequenced in a study of OX40 agonist ivuxolimab in advanced cancers. The CDR3 contains 14 residues. Trimming took 11 bases from V and 7 from J, leaving 21 bases between them. Germline V lookup: CDR1 MNHNY, CDR2 SVGAGI (reference sequence). The protocol was immunoSEQ multiplex PCR, while the TCRdb copy is restricted to in-frame clones and leaves out a portion. The data show fewer than 65,000 clones, about 87% seen once. The TCR was taken from an adult with an advanced solid tumor such as melanoma, head and neck, liver or kidney cancer. The rearrangement links TRBV6-6 to TRBJ2-1; no clear D gene. Sequences were derived from CD4+ or CD8+ T cells sorted from blood, sampled in a trial of the OX40 agonist ivuxolimab. The CDR3 is CAAGEASRLNEQFF. The CDR3, as DNA: TGTGCCGCCGGCGAGGCTAGTAGGTTGAATGAGCAGTTCTTC.